Below, one T cell receptor beta chain is given with its context. The data are from a study of T cell changes during pregnancy in multiple sclerosis. Germline CDR1 reads MDHEN; CDR2 reads SYDVKM. J lost 5 bases, V lost 3 bases, and 12 bases had no gene match. CDR3 length: 17 amino acids. Method: immunoSEQ multiplex PCR; TCRdb's copy keeps in-frame clones and lacks some. The sample yields about 76,000 clones, 90% to 95% seen once. Sequencing was performed on peripheral blood, taken in the second trimester of pregnancy. The origin of this receptor is a female donor with multiple sclerosis, enrolled in a pregnancy study. The chain recombines TRBV28 with TRBJ1-4; 7 bases map to TRBD1. For the CDR3, the DNA is TGTGCCAGCAGTTTCCCAGGGGGAGGTAAATCGAATGAAAAACTGTTTTTT. Amino acid sequence: CASSFPGGGKSNEKLFF.